The clone carrying this TCR beta chain was counted only a few times. The antigen remains undetermined. The entry originates in a study of beta chain features in type 1 diabetes. Looking at the study overall: Age, gender, cell numbers and subset yield matched between patients and controls. Findings of the study overall: The study notes PCR might favor shorter templates equally in patients and controls. VDJ junctions sequenced from type 1 diabetes patients showed fewer insertions and more deletions. Patients with Type 1 diabetes showed moderately but significantly shorter TCRB CDR3s in all four CD4+ subsets.

Investigators reverse transcribed all isolated RNA, so they sequenced expressed TCRB transcripts. TCRdb's copy holds only in-frame clones and misses some; the assay was immunoSEQ multiplex PCR. The sample holds 150,000 to 170,000 clones; approximately 10% are singletons and the top ten take 0.4% to 0.55%. The V and J ends lost 5 bases and 3 bases, in that order; junction bases with no gene match: 3. The CDR3 extends over 14 amino acids. CDR1 and CDR2 (germline): SGHTA, FQGNSA. This rearrangement joins TRBV7-2 to TRBJ2-7, with 11 nucleotides matching TRBD2. Sequenced sample: central memory CD4+ T cells from blood. The receptor comes from a man aged 25 to 45 with type 1 diabetes. CDR3 coding DNA: TGTGCCAGCAGCCCCGGGACTAGCGGCTACGAGCAGTACTTC. This translates into CASSPGTSGYEQYF.